In this sample, the clone carrying this T cell receptor (beta chain) is medium-sized. Its cognate antigen is unknown. The CDR3 has 13 amino acids. Germline V gives CDR1 MNHEY, CDR2 SMNVEV (reference sequence). Trimming cost V 5 bases and J 7 bases, with 12 bases left between them. This entry comes from a study of T cells after posttransplantation cyclophosphamide. Busulfan-fludarabine conditioning, marrow transplant, and cyclophosphamide on days +3 and +4 were administered. Study results and limitations: Donor CD8+ memory clones often dominated recipient blood repertoires at later times. Recipient CMV seropositivity and CMV reactivation strongly tracked TRB clonality. Tissue-infiltrating T cells from skin or gut overlapped little with blood T cells.

The table came from immunoSEQ multiplex PCR; TCRdb's copy has only in-frame clones and leaves some out. The sample lists around 22,000 clones; about 86% were seen once. Specimen: PBMCs, collected after allogeneic stem cell transplant with posttransplant cyclophosphamide. The TCR comes from a female patient in her 30s who received an allogeneic stem cell transplant from an unrelated donor, was CMV-positive, and had no GVHD. Among the T cells, some may be from the graft donor. The chain employs TRBV27 and TRBJ1-5; unclear D gene. The DNA of the CDR3 is TGTGCCAGCAGTCCCCTCAGTGGCCAGCCCCAGCATTTT. It encodes CASSPLSGQPQHF.